This T cell receptor (beta chain) came from a study of vaccination effects on CD4 cells after COVID-19. Regarding the study as a whole: Marked clonal contraction was seen late after vaccination (in both infection- and vaccine-induced clones). A shortage of convalescent patients and an absence of early post-infection timepoints characterized the study.

Antigen-specific CD4+ T cells were first expanded with viral peptide pools by the ViraFEST assay and only then sequenced. Culture lasted about ten days before CD4+ T cell isolation. None of the vaccinated had previously contracted SARS-CoV-2, and their nucleocapsid antibodies tested negative. On days 3 and 7, fresh IL-2 medium replaced half the medium. Germline-derived CDR1 and CDR2 are LGHDT and YNNKEL (reference sequence). Trimming stripped 4 bases from V and 6 bases from J, with 6 bases between. This CDR3 is 11 amino acids long. TCRdb's table, derived via immunoSEQ multiplex PCR, lists solely in-frame clones and lacks some. The data hold tens of thousands of clones, with around 70% observed a single time. As regards this clone: Its antigen is still unknown.

The sequence derives from a human donor who received a COVID-19 vaccine. The starting material was CD4+ T cells from PBMCs cultured with SARS-CoV-2 spike peptides, obtained before COVID-19 vaccination. The chain is built from TRBV3-1 (or the pseudogene TRBV3-2) and TRBJ1-2; D is uncertain. The CDR3 DNA reads TGTGCCAGCAGCCGTAGTAATGGCTACACCTTC. This encodes CASSRSNGYTF.